This T cell receptor beta chain was recovered during a study of tumor and adjacent non-tumor tissue in lung cancer. On the study more broadly: Stage I to III disease affected roughly ten men and about 5 women aged about 30 to 76. On average, productive TCRbeta reads reached some 4.4 million per sample. Regarding the study as a whole: Compared with tumor, normal lung showed significantly lower TCR diversity. Patients with more diverse tumor TCRs had worse survival.

Termini included, the CDR3 measures 16 amino acids. The germline gives CDR1 LGHNA, CDR2 YNFKEQ. TCRbeta libraries were built with three rounds of nested PCR, modified from ARM-PCR. Each CDR3 protein is one row after TCRdb ran MiXCR on the multiplex PCR reads. The data contain fewer than 90,000 distinct CDR3 sequences, about 77% of them singletons. This sample's RNA came from whole unsorted tissue. The normal lung tissue was taken more than 3 cm from the tumor edge. A note on this clonotype: No antigen is known for it. The CDR3 end shows no conserved phenylalanine or tryptophan, and so a read error is likely. The limits of the CDR3 on the DNA are not certain, so only TCRdb's listed CDR3 is given.

Sequencing input: distant non-tumor lung tissue. The sequence derives from a woman aged 45-60 years with non-small cell lung cancer. This chain links TRBV4-2 with TRBJ2-7. The CDR3 is CASSRAVEAVPYERYL.